The next 28 T cell receptor beta chains were all read from a single sample in a study of OX40 agonist ivuxolimab in advanced cancers. The table came from immunoSEQ multiplex PCR; TCRdb's copy has only in-frame clones and leaves some out. The sample lists about 60,000 clones, around 88% occurring once. Here the sequenced sample was CD4+ or CD8+ T cells sorted from blood, taken in a trial of the OX40 agonist ivuxolimab. These receptors came from an adult with an advanced solid tumor such as melanoma, head and neck, liver or kidney cancer.

The chain is built from TRBV6-5 and TRBJ2-7; D is possibly TRBD1 (5 bases). CDR1 and CDR2 from the germline V gene are MNHEY and SVGAGI. V shed 8 bases and J shed 5 bases, with 19 bases lying between them. This CDR3 contains 14 residues. CDR3 sequence (DNA): TGTGCCAGCCGTACAGGCCCTAGGGCGGACGAGCAGTACTTC. It is translated as CASRTGPRADEQYF.

The rearrangement uses TRBV19 and TRBJ1-2; D perhaps matches TRBD1 (5 bases). The CDR3 has 13 residues. Germline V gene data show CDR1 as LNHDA and CDR2 as SQIVND (reference sequence). Trimming took off 4 bases at V and 3 bases at J, with 9 bases between the two ends. The CDR3 here is CASSTQGYYGYTF. The DNA of the CDR3 is TGTGCCAGTAGTACCCAGGGTTACTATGGCTACACCTTC.

The V gene is TRBV2, the J gene TRBJ2-3; tentative D call: TRBD2 (6 bases). The length of the CDR3 is 13 residues. Trimming removed 4 bases at V and 4 bases at J, with 9 bases between. The V gene's germline CDR1 is SNHLY and CDR2 FYNNEI. The CDR3 loop reads CASSGLVADTQYF. For the CDR3, the DNA is TGTGCCAGCAGTGGACTAGTAGCAGATACGCAGTATTTT.

The CDR3 DNA sequence: TGTGCCAGCAGTCGCGGACTAGGGATCACAGATACGCAGTATTTT. Its translation is CASSRGLGITDTQYF. The V gene is TRBV28, the J gene TRBJ2-3; 7 nucleotides line up with TRBD2. Trimming at V came to 5 bases and at J to 2 bases, leaving 7 bases not matched to a gene. Germline V gene lookup returns CDR1 MDHEN and CDR2 SYDVKM. The CDR3 consists of 15 residues.

The chain couples TRBV27 to TRBJ1-5; weak D call: TRBD1 (6 bases). The germline CDR1 and CDR2 sequences are MNHEY and SMNVEV (reference sequence). CDR3 size: 15 residues. Between the trimmed V and J ends, which lost 3 bases and 1 base, there was a span of 10 bases. For the CDR3, the DNA is TGTGCCAGCAGTTTCGCAGGGGTGAGCAATCAGCCCCAGCATTTT. Protein: CASSFAGVSNQPQHF.

This chain joins TRBV6-5 and TRBJ2-5; 9 nucleotides line up with TRBD1. The CDR3 is 14 residues long. Unmatched junction bases numbered 6, after V lost 6 bases and J lost 4 bases. CDR1 and CDR2 (germline): MNHEY, SVGAGI. The CDR3 DNA sequence: TGTGCCAGCAGCCGGACAGGGGAAGGAGAGACCCAGTACTTC. Translation: CASSRTGEGETQYF.

The chain links TRBV10-3 to TRBJ2-7, with 8 bases lining up with TRBD1. CDR3 length equals 17 residues. J lost 0 bases, V lost 3 bases, and 10 bases had no gene match. CDR1 and CDR2 from the germline V gene are ENHRY and SYGVKD. The CDR3: CAISEKARTGSSYEQYF. CDR3 DNA sequence: TGTGCCATCAGTGAAAAGGCCCGGACAGGGAGCTCCTACGAGCAGTACTTC.

The chain links TRBV28 to TRBJ2-1; no clear D gene. Germline CDR1 is MDHEN and CDR2 is SYDVKM. This CDR3 contains 12 residues. The V end lost 3 bases, the J end lost 7 bases, and 7 bases lay between the germline ends. The CDR3 spells CASSFLVNEQFF. CDR3 DNA sequence: TGTGCCAGCAGTTTCCTTGTGAATGAGCAGTTCTTC.

This chain joins TRBV27 and TRBJ2-7; TRBD1 might be the D (6 bases). V shed 5 bases and J shed 1 base, with 9 bases lying between them. CDR3 length equals 13 residues. Per the germline V gene, CDR1 is MNHEY and CDR2 is SMNVEV (reference sequence). This CDR3 reads CASSAGQSYEQYF. The CDR3 DNA reads TGTGCCAGCAGTGCCGGACAGTCCTACGAGCAGTACTTC.

This chain connects TRBV19 to TRBJ2-4; D unresolved. Germline CDR1 reads LNHDA; CDR2 reads SQIVND (reference sequence). The CDR3 consists of 13 residues. The V and J ends lost 3 bases and 8 bases respectively, with 11 bases between them. CDR3 nucleotides: TGTGCCAGTAGTATCATCCAGGCGGACATTCAGTACTTC. It encodes CASSIIQADIQYF. The full variable domain, in which reference TRBV19 and TRBJ2-4 provide the parts outside the CDR3, is DGGITQSPKYLFRKEGQNVTLSCEQNLNHDAMYWYRQDPGQGLRLIYYSQIVNDFQKGDIAEGYSVSREKKESFPLTVTSAQKNPTAFYLCASSIIQADIQYFGAGTRLSVL.

The chain is built from TRBV7-3 and TRBJ2-7, with D unclear. The CDR3 has 15 amino acids. CDR1 and CDR2 from the germline V gene are SGHTA and FQGTGA. V lost 0 bases to trimming and J lost 5 bases, with 14 bases between them. CDR3 nucleotide sequence: TGTGCCAGCAGCTTAACGAAGGCCTTAGTGCACGAGCAGTACTTC. This codes for CASSLTKALVHEQYF.

The rearrangement links TRBV4-3 to TRBJ2-3; 10 nucleotides align to TRBD1. The CDR3 is 15 amino acids. The trim removed 4 bases at V and 4 bases at J, leaving 5 bases unmatched. The germline V gene encodes CDR1 LGHNA and CDR2 YSLEER. The CDR3 region is CASSPRTGGPDTQYF. CDR3 DNA sequence: TGCGCCAGCAGCCCACGGACAGGGGGTCCAGATACGCAGTATTTT.

The V call is TRBV5-6, the J call TRBJ2-5; D possibly corresponds to TRBD2 (7 bases). The CDR3 length is 18 residues. Germline-derived CDR1 and CDR2 are SGHDT and YYEEEE. V was pared by 0 bases and J by 1 base, with 19 bases between. The CDR3 reads CASSLVVGGPLGQETQYF. The CDR3 bases are TGTGCCAGCAGCTTGGTCGTGGGGGGGCCCTTGGGCCAAGAGACCCAGTACTTC.

The CDR3 sequence: CASSMVQESDQPQHF. CDR3 in DNA: TGTGCCAGTAGTATGGTACAGGAGAGTGATCAGCCCCAGCATTTT. The chain uses TRBV19 and TRBJ1-5, with D maybe TRBD1 (5 bases). The CDR3 length is 15 residues. Trimming removed 3 bases at V and 5 bases at J, with 14 bases between. Germline CDR1 and CDR2: LNHDA and SQIVND (reference sequence). The entire variable domain, with the rest obtained from reference TRBV19 and TRBJ1-5, is as follows: DGGITQSPKYLFRKEGQNVTLSCEQNLNHDAMYWYRQDPGQGLRLIYYSQIVNDFQKGDIAEGYSVSREKKESFPLTVTSAQKNPTAFYLCASSMVQESDQPQHFGDGTRLSIL.

This rearrangement joins TRBV28 to TRBJ1-2; 9 nucleotides agree with TRBD1. The germline gives CDR1 MDHEN, CDR2 SYDVKM. CDR3 length: 15 amino acids. V shed 5 bases and J 4 bases; nucleotides not matched to a gene: 8. This CDR3 is CASSIYRGRGYGYTF. The CDR3 nucleotides read TGTGCCAGCAGTATTTACAGGGGGCGCGGCTATGGCTACACCTTC.

J is TRBJ2-5 and V is TRBV9; 15 bases agree with TRBD2. V lost 2 bases to trimming and J lost 4 bases; unmatched junction nucleotides: 9. CDR1 is SGDLS and CDR2 is YYNGEE in the germline V gene. The CDR3 has 18 residues. The CDR3 nucleotides read TGTGCCAGCAGCGTCACCGGGACTAGCGGGGGGAAGGGAGAGACCCAGTACTTC. Its translation is CASSVTGTSGGKGETQYF.

The V call is TRBV15, the J call TRBJ2-7; possibly TRBD2 for D (6 bases). The CDR3 totals 14 residues. V dropped 8 bases and J dropped 3 bases, with 17 bases sitting between them. Germline V gene sequence: CDR1 LNHNV, CDR2 YYDKDF (reference sequence). The CDR3 region is CATAVGDLSYEQYF. The DNA of the CDR3 is TGTGCCACCGCGGTAGGGGACTTGAGCTACGAGCAGTACTTC.

The chain couples TRBV4-1 to TRBJ2-1; possibly TRBD2 for D (7 bases). Germline assignment: CDR1 MGHRA and CDR2 YSYEKL. This CDR3 comprises 19 residues. The V and J ends lost 0 bases and 0 bases respectively, with 18 bases between them. The CDR3 sequence is CASSQETRGPESSYNEQFF. CDR3 nucleotide sequence: TGCGCCAGCAGCCAAGAAACGCGGGGGCCCGAGAGCTCCTACAATGAGCAGTTCTTC.

The chain joins TRBV27 to TRBJ1-1; perhaps TRBD1 as D (5 bases). The CDR3 contains 17 residues. The germline V gene encodes CDR1 MNHEY and CDR2 SMNVEV (reference sequence). V was cut by 6 bases and J by 0 bases, with 20 bases left in between. This CDR3 is CASSLSWGGPLNTEAFF. Written as DNA, the CDR3 is TGTGCCAGCAGCCTGAGTTGGGGGGGACCGTTGAACACTGAAGCTTTCTTT.

The chain recombines TRBV6-5 with TRBJ2-5, with TRBD2 as a possible D gene (5 bases). CDR3 length: 13 residues. Germline CDR1 and CDR2: MNHEY and SVGAGI. Trimming shortened V by 2 bases and J by 2 bases, and 6 bases separated the two germline ends. CDR3 residues: CASSYGGQETQYF. Here the CDR3 DNA reads TGTGCCAGCAGTTACGGAGGTCAAGAGACCCAGTACTTC.

This clone was recorded at least ten times. It is likely a read error, because the conserved phenylalanine at the end of the CDR3 is missing. This chain uses TRBV6-1 with TRBJ1-6, with D perhaps TRBD1 (5 bases). CDR1 MNHNS and CDR2 SASEGT come from the germline V gene. The CDR3 consists of 13 residues. The V and J ends lost 5 bases and 9 bases respectively, with 11 bases between them. The CDR3 DNA follows: TGTGCCAGCAGTCAGGGCGGGACTTCACCCCTCCACCTT. This encodes CASSQGGTSPLHL.

V gene TRBV4-1 combines with J gene TRBJ2-1, with D hard to call. Germline V gives CDR1 MGHRA, CDR2 YSYEKL. The CDR3 extends over 15 amino acids. Trimming cost V 0 bases and J 4 bases, with 10 bases left between them. The CDR3 loop reads CASSQEGYRYNEQFF. For the CDR3, the DNA is TGCGCCAGCAGCCAAGAAGGTTACAGATACAATGAGCAGTTCTTC.

V gene TRBV6-6 combines with J gene TRBJ1-2; D possibly corresponds to TRBD1 (5 bases). V lost 5 bases and J lost 4, with 8 bases in between. Per the germline V gene, CDR1 is MNHNY and CDR2 is SVGAGI (reference sequence). The CDR3 has 12 residues. CDR3 coding DNA: TGTGCCAGCAGTATCGACAGCTATGGCTACACCTTC. Its protein is CASSIDSYGYTF.

The chain carries TRBV5-1 and TRBJ1-3; possible D gene TRBD1, 5 bases. Germline assignment: CDR1 SGHRS and CDR2 YFSETQ. This CDR3 is built from 17 residues. V gave up 0 bases and J gave up 0 bases, with 13 bases separating them. The CDR3, as DNA: TGCGCCAGCAGCTTGGTTCCCGGGGGATACTCTGGAAACACCATATATTTT. Translation: CASSLVPGGYSGNTIYF.

V and J are TRBV7-3 and TRBJ1-6, with D maybe TRBD1 (5 bases). V was shortened by 1 base and J by 3 bases, with 10 bases between the two germline ends. The germline gives CDR1 SGHTA, CDR2 FQGTGA. The CDR3 totals 16 residues. The CDR3 DNA reads TGTGCCAGCAGCTTAAGGGGGGACGGCTATAATTCACCCCTCCACTTT. Its translation is CASSLRGDGYNSPLHF. Looking up the rest from reference TRBV7-3 and TRBJ1-6 gives the full variable domain: GAGVSQTPSNKVTEKGKYVELRCDPISGHTALYWYRQSLGQGPEFLIYFQGTGAADDSGLPNDRFFAVRPEGSVSTLKIQRTERGDSAVYLCASSLRGDGYNSPLHFGNGTRLTVT.

The genes are TRBV5-3 and TRBJ2-7, with D uncertain. TRBV5-3 is treated as an ORF (open reading frame) with a function not yet certain. CDR3 length: 13 amino acids. With 2 bases removed from V and 9 bases from J, the gap between germline ends came to 15 bases. CDR3 amino acids: CARSFRVVGAQYF. The CDR3 coding sequence is TGTGCCAGAAGCTTCCGCGTGGTAGGCGCGCAGTACTTC.

The chain links TRBV11-2 to TRBJ2-6; D may be TRBD2 (7 bases). Germline assignment: CDR1 SGHAT and CDR2 FQNNGV. This CDR3 has 19 amino acids. The V end was cut by 1 base, the J end by 0 bases, with 16 bases between. The CDR3 reads CASSLVQGGGLSGANVLTF. In DNA, the CDR3 is TGTGCCAGCAGCTTAGTTCAAGGGGGGGGCCTCTCTGGGGCCAACGTCCTGACTTTC.

V is TRBV2 and J is TRBJ1-4; 8 bases fit TRBD1. The CDR3 is made up of 19 amino acids. Looked up from germline, CDR1 is SNHLY and CDR2 is FYNNEI. J gave up 2 bases and V 3 bases, and 14 bases lay outside the gene matches. The CDR3 region is CASSDETGVSWTTNEKLFF. Here the CDR3 DNA reads TGTGCCAGCAGTGACGAGACAGGGGTTTCATGGACGACTAATGAAAAACTGTTTTTT.